This TCR beta chain was identified in a study of shared clonotypes between healthy human individuals. Study results and limitations: Deeper or shallower sequencing was expected to change how clonotypes are shared among donors.

The data were produced by immunoSEQ multiplex PCR, yet TCRdb's version contains in-frame clones alone and is incomplete. The table lists 2.5 million or so clones, around 90% of them singletons. Regarding this clone: The antigen remains unidentified.

This TCR was sampled from a man in his late teens or twenties in good health. Sequenced: naive CD4+ T cells sorted from blood. Subset of the sample: CD45RA+ positively selected.

The DNA for the CDR3 is TGCGCCAGCAGCCAGGACCGGGCCCACATGTTCTTC. Encoded protein: CASSQDRAHMFF. The genes are TRBV4-3 and TRBJ2-1; D unresolved. Trimming shortened V by 3 bases and J by 15 bases, and 15 bases separated the two germline ends. Germline-derived CDR1 and CDR2 are LGHNA and YSLEER. The CDR3 runs to 12 residues.